These 16 T cell receptor beta chains came from one sample sequenced in a study of beta chain features in type 1 diabetes. Study-level findings and limits: Patients with Type 1 diabetes showed moderately but significantly shorter TCRB CDR3s in all four CD4+ subsets.

Expressed TCRB transcripts were sequenced after all isolated RNA was converted to cDNA. TCRdb's copy holds only in-frame clones and misses some; the assay was immunoSEQ multiplex PCR. The sample has 100,000 to 150,000 clones, about 18% seen once. Antigen specificity for these receptors is unknown. Sequencing was done on a sample of central memory CD4+ T cells from blood. These receptors were obtained from a man aged 18 to 35 with type 1 diabetes.

J is TRBJ2-1 and V is TRBV7-2; 9 positions agree with TRBD2. CDR3 size: 15 residues. Germline-derived CDR1 and CDR2 are SGHTA and FQGNSA. V gave up 6 bases and J gave up 7 bases; unmatched junction bases: 10. DNA for the CDR3: TGTGCCAGCAGTTCCGGGACTAGCCGCACAAATGAGCAGTTCTTC. Its translation: CASSSGTSRTNEQFF.

This clone was seen a handful of times. The gene calls are TRBV10-3 and TRBJ1-1; D is possibly TRBD1 (5 bases). Germline V gene data show CDR1 as ENHRY and CDR2 as SYGVKD. With 3 bases removed from V and 1 base from J, the gap between germline ends came to 12 bases. The CDR3 extends over 15 amino acids. CDR3 loop: CAISDRGRTNTEAFF. The CDR3 DNA reads TGTGCCATCAGTGACCGGGGACGCACGAACACTGAAGCTTTCTTT.

The rearrangement links TRBV12-5 to TRBJ2-1; 7 bases are a match to TRBD1. V was clipped by 6 bases and J by 9 bases; unmatched bases: 8. The germline CDR1 and CDR2 sequences are LGHNT and FRNRAP. This CDR3 spans 13 amino acids. The CDR3 DNA reads TGTGCTAGTGGCCCGGGGACAGTCGTTGAGCAGTTCTTC. Protein sequence: CASGPGTVVEQFF. Drawing the rest from reference TRBV12-5 and TRBJ2-1, the complete variable domain is DARVTQTPRHKVTEMGQEVTMRCQPILGHNTVFWYRQTMMQGLELLAYFRNRAPLDDSGMPKDRFSAEMPDATLATLKIQPSEPRDSAVYFCASGPGTVVEQFFGPGTRLTVL.

This clone was seen a handful of times. The chain employs TRBV7-2 and TRBJ2-5, with a tentative D call TRBD2 (6 bases). This CDR3 has 14 amino acids. Germline CDR1 reads SGHTA; CDR2 reads FQGNSA. V was clipped by 3 bases and J by 5 bases, with 13 bases between them. The DNA of the CDR3 is TGTGCCAGCAGCTTGGCGCGGGGTCGGGAGACCCAGTACTTC. It translates to CASSLARGRETQYF.

V gene TRBV25-1 combines with J gene TRBJ2-7; perhaps D is TRBD1 or TRBD2 (5 bases each). Trimming removed 1 base from V and 3 bases from J, with 19 bases in between. Germline V gives CDR1 MGHDK, CDR2 SYGVNS. This CDR3 has 17 residues. The chain's CDR3 is CASSEWGPRDGHYEQYF. CDR3 nucleotides: TGTGCCAGCAGTGAATGGGGACCCCGGGACGGTCACTACGAGCAGTACTTC.

Concerning this clone itself: Germline and junction disagree at one end, which may indicate a read error. The rearrangement uses TRBV30 and TRBJ2-7; TRBD2 might be the D (5 bases). Germline V gene sequence: CDR1 GTSNPN, CDR2 SVGIG (reference sequence). The length of the CDR3 is 11 residues. CDR3 in DNA: TGTGCCTGGAGTATTAGATTCGGGATCTATTTC. As protein: CAWSIRFGIYF.

V is TRBV29-1 and J is TRBJ2-5; 10 nucleotides agree with TRBD1. V lost 3 bases, J lost 2 bases, and 0 bases stayed unmatched. The CDR3 loop spans 13 amino acids. The germline V gene has CDR1 SQVTM and CDR2 ANQGSEA. The CDR3 here is CSVEDRGQETQYF. CDR3 nucleotides: TGCAGCGTTGAGGACAGGGGGCAAGAGACCCAGTACTTC.

The rearrangement joins TRBV2 to TRBJ1-1; D call uncertain. The V end lost 10 bases, the J end lost 5 bases, and 17 bases lay between the germline ends. Per germline, CDR1 SNHLY and CDR2 FYNNEI. The CDR3 has 13 amino acids. The CDR3 DNA sequence: TGTGCCACCTCCGAGGGAGCGGGGACTGAAGCTTTCTTT. Its protein product is CATSEGAGTEAFF.

The genes are TRBV30 and TRBJ2-1; 10 nucleotides agree with TRBD2. Germline V CDR1 and CDR2: GTSNPN, SVGIG (reference sequence). The J segment lost 15 bases and the V segment lost 0 bases, leaving 8 bases of the junction unmatched. CDR3 length equals 13 residues. The DNA for the CDR3 is TGTGCCTGGAGTGTTCCCCCAAGCGGGAGGGGGTTCTTC. Its protein product is CAWSVPPSGRGFF.

The chain uses TRBV14 and TRBJ2-6; D perhaps matches TRBD1 (5 bases). Germline values: CDR1 SGHDN, CDR2 FVKESK. V lost 1 base to trimming and J lost 2 bases, with 12 bases between them. The CDR3 is 17 residues long. CDR3 in amino acids: CASSQVGGAAGANVLTF. Here the CDR3 DNA reads TGTGCCAGCAGCCAAGTAGGTGGGGCGGCTGGGGCCAACGTCCTGACTTTC.

The rearrangement links TRBV5-1 to TRBJ2-4; D is unresolved. Trimming took off 0 bases at V and 7 bases at J, with 14 bases between the two ends. CDR1 SGHRS and CDR2 YFSETQ come from the germline V gene. The CDR3 length is 15 residues. The CDR3, as DNA: TGCGCCAGCAGCTTGGGACCCCCCTCCTTGAACATTCAGTACTTC. This sequence encodes CASSLGPPSLNIQYF. Filled out from reference TRBV5-1 and TRBJ2-4, the complete variable domain reads KAGVTQTPRYLIKTRGQQVTLSCSPISGHRSVSWYQQTPGQGLQFLFEYFSETQRNKGNFPGRFSGRQFSNSRSEMNVSTLELGDSALYLCASSLGPPSLNIQYFGAGTRLSVL.

This clone appeared a few times. This CDR3 is CATSPQAGGNTEAFF. CDR3 DNA sequence: TGTGCCACCAGCCCTCAAGCCGGGGGTAACACTGAAGCTTTCTTT. This chain links TRBV15 with TRBJ1-1; TRBD1 might be the D (5 bases). The germline CDR1 and CDR2 sequences are LNHNV and YYDKDF (reference sequence). The CDR3 spans 15 residues. The V and J ends lost 5 bases and 2 bases respectively, with 15 bases between them. Based on the CDR3 plus reference TRBV15 and TRBJ1-1, the full variable domain is DAMVIQNPRYQVTQFGKPVTLSCSQTLNHNVMYWYQQKSSQAPKLLFHYYDKDFNNEADTPDNFQSRRPNTSFCFLDIRSPGLGDTAMYLCATSPQAGGNTEAFFGQGTRLTVV.

The chain combines TRBV30 with TRBJ2-3; TRBD1 is a possible D gene (6 bases). CDR1 is GTSNPN and CDR2 is SVGIG in the germline V gene (reference sequence). CDR3 length: 13 residues. In DNA, the CDR3 is TGTGCTCGAGCCAGGGGTCTCACAGATACGCAGTATTTT. Its translation is CARARGLTDTQYF.

This rearrangement joins TRBV28 to TRBJ2-1; 10 nucleotides line up with TRBD1. There are 14 residues in the CDR3. Trimming took 6 bases from V and 5 from J; bases not matched to a gene: 4. Per the germline V gene, CDR1 is MDHEN and CDR2 is SYDVKM. CDR3 amino acids: CASRTGGGNNEQFF. The CDR3 region has the DNA TGTGCCAGCAGGACAGGGGGCGGCAACAATGAGCAGTTCTTC.

The V and J genes are TRBV27 and TRBJ2-7; D is uncertain. There are 13 residues in the CDR3. The germline V gene encodes CDR1 MNHEY and CDR2 SMNVEV (reference sequence). The V end was cut by 6 bases, the J end by 5 bases, with 14 bases between. CDR3 region: CASRRLGFHEQYF. The DNA of the CDR3 is TGTGCCAGCAGGAGGCTAGGCTTCCACGAGCAGTACTTC.

This clone was found a few times. The same CDR3 arises from other DNA sequences in this sample as well. The chain links TRBV5-4 to TRBJ2-1; D might be TRBD1 or TRBD2, each matching 5 bases. CDR3 size: 14 residues. With 0 bases removed from V and 6 bases from J, the gap between germline ends came to 10 bases. CDR1 and CDR2 from the germline V gene are SGHNT and YYREEE (reference sequence). CDR3 sequence: CASSLASGSNEQFF. The CDR3 coding sequence is TGTGCCAGCAGCTTGGCGTCAGGGAGCAATGAGCAGTTCTTC.